This paragraph covers one TCR beta chain sequence. No antigen is known for it. The record has no base qualities; no much larger clone is one base away. The CDR3 regions of human TCRbeta chains were subjected to immunosequencing. Per the authors' processing: Repertoire TCRs were matched against a reference library of SARS-CoV-2-specific TCRs generated with the MIRA antigen-specificity platform. Breadth was defined as the fraction of unique TCRs that were SARS-CoV-2-associated. Depth was defined as the fraction of total T cells that were SARS-CoV-2-associated. Using the MIRA data, each spike-specific TCR was mapped to the spike region that the TCR reacts to and placed in a CD4 or CD8 class. Log10-transformed breadth and depth values were compared by one-way ANOVA with Sidak's multiple comparisons tests. In TCRdb, the immuneACCESS table is reduced to in-frame sequences with V and J assigned. These tables do not hold every clone; where another copy was compared, an unresolved V gene accounts for under half, and the others remain unexplained. V and J calls and clone size follow that table, whereas D and trimming were derived from the DNA. The sample table contains over 150,000 clones; only one count was recorded for approximately 90% of them. The top ten clones comprise roughly 4.3% of the sample.

The data derive from a study of T cell responses to AZD1222 COVID-19 vaccine (dated by TCRdb to the early 2020s). Notes on the research overall: A total of over 230 trial participants underwent TCR sequencing, of whom around 200 received two doses of AZD1222 and about 26 received two doses of the MenACWY control vaccine. Trial participants were enrolled by age into 18-55, 56-69 and 70-plus year subgroups, with approximately 150, 28 and 58 TCR-sequenced participants respectively.

The investigation overall reported the following: Participants were mostly white British and included more females than males, and it was suggested by the authors that clonal diversity may have been underestimated. Reportedly, almost half of the unique spike-specific TCRs recognized epitopes lying outside the regions that are mutated in the B.1.351 and B.1.1.7 variants. In the small 56-69-year group, the increase in depth fell short of significance, most likely because of low power. Conclusions about previously exposed vaccinees are limited because only six or seven AZD1222 recipients were SARS-CoV-2 seropositive at baseline. The whole spike protein was spanned by vaccine-associated CD4 TCRs, and dominant responses were seen in regions 160-218 and 743-854. After two AZD1222 doses, spike-specific TCR breadth and depth were significantly higher than at day 0 and than in MenACWY recipients. Because no samples from the day 14 peak response were available, repertoires could be characterized only after the peak T cell response.

The germline V gene encodes CDR1 MGHDK and CDR2 SYGVNS. The CDR3 numbers 15 residues from cysteine through phenylalanine. Only the CDR3 DNA stays, 45 bases, in frame from base 1. V loses 3 bases of germline sequence and J loses 7 bases, and the interval between the two ends is 13 bases. The sample's time point, from its label and the paper: about 28 days (+/-7) after the second vaccine dose. AZD1222 recipients whose second dose came at about 4 weeks and those whose second dose came at about 12 weeks were combined into one group, since spike-specific TCR depth and breadth did not differ between the two schedules. The vaccinee samples were drawn from two UK trials, COV001 and COV002, one of which was a single-blind randomized controlled phase 2/3 trial testing AZD1222 (ChAdOx1 nCoV-19) in healthy adults. Trial participant PBMC samples were collected at day 0 and day 28 after the second dose for TCRbeta chain sequencing.

The clonotype originates from an adult who received the AZD1222 COVID-19 vaccine. The sample here was peripheral blood, taken 28 days after the second AZD1222 dose. Recombination joined TRBV25-1 with TRBJ1-6; the D gene lacks a confident call. In nucleotides, the sequence is TGTGCCAGCAGTGAGAGAGGTTTGGAAAATTCACCCCTCCACTTT. Its product reads: CASSERGLENSPLHF.